This T cell receptor beta chain appears in the sequencing data of a study of graft-versus-host responses after intestinal transplantation. CDR1 and CDR2 (germline): SEHNR, FQNEAQ (reference sequence). The CDR3 contains 16 residues. V was pared by 5 bases and J by 3 bases, with 12 bases of the junction left unmatched. Only in-frame clones appear in the TCRdb table, and some are missing; sequencing was by immunoSEQ multiplex PCR. The table records some 70,000 clones, roughly 92% of them present only once. The sequence derives from a human patient who received an intestinal transplant, so some T cells may come from the graft donor. This sequence joins TRBV7-9 and TRBJ2-7; TRBD1 aligns across 8 bases. The sequences come from bone marrow, collected approximately 740 days after intestinal transplantation. The CDR3, as DNA: TGTGCCAGCAGCCTCGCCGATAGCGGACAGGGCTACGAGCAGTACTTC. This sequence encodes CASSLADSGQGYEQYF.